This note documents a single T cell receptor beta chain sequence. Its antigen remains unknown. The germline V gene has CDR1 SGHRS and CDR2 YFSETQ. The CDR3 is 15 residues long. These data originate in a study of CXCR3-negative and CXCR3-positive naive CD8 T cells. Study-wide context: Every library held about 1.5 +/- 0.3 million TRB reads, and the total came to about 135 million. Regarding the study as a whole: Whereas both naive subsets had comparably high diversity, memory CD8+ cells had much lower diversity. It was found that naive subsets had comparable surface CD5, and TCR strength was inferred from TRB CDR3 properties. Naive cells used TRBV-TRBJ genes in much the same way whether CXCR3-negative or CXCR3-positive; memory cells did not.

Libraries of TRB cDNA were made by 5' RACE and carried UMIs. TCRdb re-called the 5' RACE reads; every CDR3 protein appears as one record, without DNA. The ten most abundant clones cover under 25% of a sample with about 56,000 distinct CDR3 sequences. This sequence originates from a human donor in good health. Some clones in this sample may be carry-over from other donors' samples. The source material was memory CD8+ T cells from blood. This chain links TRBV5-1 with TRBJ2-7; TCRdb outputs TRBD2, but without DNA this stays unchecked. The CDR3 protein is CASIVDGKKIYEQYF.